By proportion, the clone carrying this T cell receptor beta chain is medium-sized. No antigen is known for it. The germline V gene has CDR1 LNHDA and CDR2 SQIVND (reference sequence). This CDR3 has 13 residues. V was pared by 5 bases and J by 9 bases, with 14 bases between. These data come from a study of T cells after yellow fever vaccination. General study findings and limits: Though weaker, the secondary response peaked faster, on day 5 versus 15.

By 5'RACE template switching, TCR cDNA was produced, with a universal primer site and UMIs added in the process. TCRdb redid the calling of the 5' RACE reads with MiXCR, one entry per CDR3 protein. The sample carries tens of thousands of distinct CDR3 sequences, roughly 7.4% recorded once. This receptor was identified in a young man who received the YFV17D yellow fever vaccine. The sample here was CD8+ T cells sorted from PBMCs, taken on the day of the yellow fever booster vaccination. This chain connects TRBV19 to TRBJ1-3; maybe TRBD1 (6 bases). The DNA of the CDR3 is TGTGCCAGTAGTCACAGGGACTCCACCACCATATATTTT. Its protein is CASSHRDSTTIYF.